This TCR beta chain was profiled in a study of T cell responses to AZD1222 COVID-19 vaccine. Trimming removed 0 bases from V and 10 bases from J, with 17 bases in between. Germline CDR1 is SGHRS and CDR2 is YFSETQ. CDR3 length: 16 residues. About this clone: Its antigen is not identified.

Assay: immunoSEQ multiplex PCR; the TCRdb copy retains only in-frame clones and omits some. The sample gives some 97,000 clones, just under 90% of which show up once; 15% is in the top ten. Points from the study as a whole: Spike-wide coverage was observed for vaccine-associated CD4 TCRs, with dominant responses at 160-218 and 743-854.

The sequence was collected from an adult in good health. J is TRBJ1-6 and V is TRBV5-1, with TRBD1 as a possible D gene (6 bases). The sample here was peripheral blood, taken on day 0 of AZD1222 vaccination. CDR3 sequence reads: CASSLEGQVARSPLHF. The CDR3 DNA follows: TGCGCCAGCAGCTTGGAGGGACAAGTTGCCAGGTCACCCCTCCACTTT.